This T cell receptor beta chain was recorded in a study of regulatory T cells in long-lasting Graves disease. Germline loops: CDR1 SNHLY, CDR2 FYNNEI. The CDR3 covers 16 residues. Trimming removed 0 bases at V and 6 bases at J, with 14 bases between. Assembly of TCR beta libraries relied on iRepertoire HTBI primers together with Arm-PCR of CDR3 regions. From the multiplex PCR reads, TCRdb called clonotypes with MiXCR, one entry per CDR3 protein. The profile covers 450,000 to 650,000 distinct CDR3 sequences, with roughly 16% appearing a single time and about 25% taken by the ten largest. Time point reported: newly diagnosed GD, antithyroid drugs for less than 3 months. The TCR library was made from RNA extracted from PBMCs. This clonotype was seen many times. The antigen remains unidentified. Whole-study findings and limits: Relative to newly diagnosed Graves' patients, persistent ones had lower TCR diversity.

These data also featured in a second study, about T cells in Graves' hyperthyroidism and ophthalmopathy.

The TCR sequence derives from a woman aged 35-65 years with Graves disease. The rearrangement joins TRBV2 to TRBJ2-2, with D perhaps given as TRBD1 or TRBD2 (5 bases each). Sequencing was performed on peripheral blood mononuclear cells (PBMCs), taken at new diagnosis, from a patient treated with antithyroid drugs. The CDR3 sequence: CASSEAGWKGPGELFF. For the CDR3, the DNA is TGTGCCAGCAGTGAAGCGGGGTGGAAGGGACCCGGGGAGCTGTTTTTT.